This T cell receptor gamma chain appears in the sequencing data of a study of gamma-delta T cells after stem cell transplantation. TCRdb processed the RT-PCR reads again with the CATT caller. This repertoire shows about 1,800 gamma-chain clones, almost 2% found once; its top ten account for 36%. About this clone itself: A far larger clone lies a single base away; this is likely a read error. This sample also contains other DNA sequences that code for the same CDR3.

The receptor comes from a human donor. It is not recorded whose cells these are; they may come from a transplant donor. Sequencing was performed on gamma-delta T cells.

The CDR3 loop reads CALWEALEELGKKIKVF. In nucleotides, the CDR3 is TGTGCCCTGTGGGAGGCACTAGAAGAGTTGGGCAAAAAAATCAAGGTATTT. This chain connects TRGV9 to TRGJP. CDR1 and CDR2 from the germline V gene are GITISATS and ISYDGTV (reference sequence). The CDR3 contains 17 residues.